This TCR beta chain is drawn from a study of long-term antiretroviral therapy in people with HIV. Study overall: The immediate-ART recommendation dates to 2015, and the earliest samples predate it by about a decade. Findings and limits, study-wide: Clonal populations expanded prior to ART predominated within the repertoire at all time points.

The V and J ends lost 5 bases and 7 bases respectively, with 14 bases between them. Germline-derived CDR1 and CDR2 are SGHVS and FQNEAQ. The CDR3 runs 13 residues. The authors ran the immunoSEQ assay, v3.0, at survey level. Measured with immunoSEQ multiplex PCR; TCRdb has only the in-frame clones, and not every one. The table lists some 16,000 clones, 95% of them singletons, with just over 1.4% in the top ten. Sampling of each donor yielded at least one pre-ART PBMC sample and at least two post-ART PBMC samples. Treatment locations for all participants with HIV were in the United States. Points on this clone: What it binds is unknown.

The sequence was obtained from a man aged 25-45 years with HIV. This chain links TRBV7-8 with TRBJ1-2; no clear D. Source: unsorted PBMCs, taken 10.4 years after starting antiretroviral therapy. The CDR3 nucleotides read TGTGCCAGCAGCATCCGGGCATGGGGTGGCTACACCTTC. This codes for CASSIRAWGGYTF.